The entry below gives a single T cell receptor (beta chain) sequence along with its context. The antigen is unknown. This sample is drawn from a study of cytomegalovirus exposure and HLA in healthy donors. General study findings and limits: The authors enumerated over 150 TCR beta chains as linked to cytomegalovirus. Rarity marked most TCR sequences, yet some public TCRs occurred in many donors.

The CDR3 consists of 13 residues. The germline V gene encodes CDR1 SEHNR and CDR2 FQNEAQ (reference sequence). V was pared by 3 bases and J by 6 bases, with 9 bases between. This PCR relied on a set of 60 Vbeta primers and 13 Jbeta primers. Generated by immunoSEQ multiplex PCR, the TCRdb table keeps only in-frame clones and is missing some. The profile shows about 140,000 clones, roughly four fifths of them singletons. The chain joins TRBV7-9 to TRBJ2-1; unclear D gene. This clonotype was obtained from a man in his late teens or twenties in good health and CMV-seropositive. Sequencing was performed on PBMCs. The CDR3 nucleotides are TGTGCCAGCAGCTTCCCGTCCCCCAATGAGCAGTTCTTC. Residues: CASSFPSPNEQFF. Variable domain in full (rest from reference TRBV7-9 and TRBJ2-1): DTGVSQNPRHKITKRGQNVTFRCDPISEHNRLYWYRQTLGQGPEFLTYFQNEAQLEKSRLLSDRFSAERPKGSFSTLEIQRTEQGDSAMYLCASSFPSPNEQFFGPGTRLTVL.